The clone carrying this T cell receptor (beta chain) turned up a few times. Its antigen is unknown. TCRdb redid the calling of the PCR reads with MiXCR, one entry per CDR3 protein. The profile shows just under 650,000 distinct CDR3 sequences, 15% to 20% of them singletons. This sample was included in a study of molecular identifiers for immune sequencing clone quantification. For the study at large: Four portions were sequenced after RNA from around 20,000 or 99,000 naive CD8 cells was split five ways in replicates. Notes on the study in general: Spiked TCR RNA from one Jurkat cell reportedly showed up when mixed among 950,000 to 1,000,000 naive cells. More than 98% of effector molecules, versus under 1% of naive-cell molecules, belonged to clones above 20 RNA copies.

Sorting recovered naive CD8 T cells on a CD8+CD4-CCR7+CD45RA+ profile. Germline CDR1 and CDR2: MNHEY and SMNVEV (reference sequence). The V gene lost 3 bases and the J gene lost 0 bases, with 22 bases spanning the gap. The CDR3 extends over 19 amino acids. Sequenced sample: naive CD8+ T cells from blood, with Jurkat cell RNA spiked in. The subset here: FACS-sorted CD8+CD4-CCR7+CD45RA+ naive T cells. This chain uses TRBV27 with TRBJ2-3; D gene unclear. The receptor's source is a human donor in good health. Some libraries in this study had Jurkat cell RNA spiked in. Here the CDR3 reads CASSFFWRRALSSTDTQYF. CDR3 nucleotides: TGTGCCAGCAGTTTTTTTTGGCGTAGGGCTCTATCTAGCACAGATACGCAGTATTTT.